One sample yielded the 3 T cell receptor beta chains listed below, sequenced in a study of OX40 agonist ivuxolimab in advanced cancers. The table came from immunoSEQ multiplex PCR; TCRdb's copy has only in-frame clones and leaves some out. The table shows tens of thousands of clones, with roughly 80% occurring only once. The sample consisted of CD4+ or CD8+ T cells sorted from blood, taken in a trial of the OX40 agonist ivuxolimab. Receptors originate from an adult with an advanced solid tumor such as melanoma, head and neck, liver or kidney cancer.

J is TRBJ2-3 and V is TRBV6-4; 11 bases are a match to TRBD2. The CDR3 contains 15 residues. The germline V gene has CDR1 MRHNA and CDR2 SNTAGT. V lost 4 bases and J lost 4; bases outside the gene matches: 4. The CDR3 region has the DNA TGTGCCAGCAGTGTACTAGCGGGAGTCTCAGATACGCAGTATTTT. Translation gives CASSVLAGVSDTQYF.

The J gene is TRBJ1-1, the V gene TRBV27; TRBD1 agrees at 8 bases. V shed 4 bases, J shed 9 bases, and the junction held 10 bases outside the gene matches. The CDR3 covers 14 residues. Germline CDR1 MNHEY, CDR2 SMNVEV (reference sequence). DNA for the CDR3: TGTGCCAGCAGTTCTCTGGGGACAGGTCAGCAAGCTTTCTTT. Translating it yields CASSSLGTGQQAFF.

The gene calls are TRBV21-1 and TRBJ2-7. TRBV21-1 is marked as a pseudogene. The CDR3 extends over 14 amino acids. The CDR3 sequence is CASSKLWGAGEQYF. The CDR3 DNA reads TGTGCCAGCAGCAAATTGTGGGGGGCTGGGGAGCAGTACTTC.